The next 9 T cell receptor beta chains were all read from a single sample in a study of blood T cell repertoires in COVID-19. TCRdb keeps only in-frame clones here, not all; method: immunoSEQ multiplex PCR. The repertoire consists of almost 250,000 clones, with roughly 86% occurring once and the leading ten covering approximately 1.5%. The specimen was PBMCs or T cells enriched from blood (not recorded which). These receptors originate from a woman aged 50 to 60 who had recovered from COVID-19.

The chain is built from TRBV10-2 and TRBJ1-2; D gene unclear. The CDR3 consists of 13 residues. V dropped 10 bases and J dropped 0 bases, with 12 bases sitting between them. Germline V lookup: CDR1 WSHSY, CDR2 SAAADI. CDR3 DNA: TGCGCCACATCATCCCCTACTAACTATGGCTACACCTTC. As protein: CATSSPTNYGYTF.

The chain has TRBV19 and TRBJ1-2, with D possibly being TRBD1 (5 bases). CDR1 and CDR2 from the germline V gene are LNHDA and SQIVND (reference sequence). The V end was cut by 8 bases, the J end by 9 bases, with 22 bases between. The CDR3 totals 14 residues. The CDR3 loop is CASRTITDSARYTF. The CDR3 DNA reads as TGTGCCAGTCGAACCATTACCGACAGTGCCCGCTACACCTTC.

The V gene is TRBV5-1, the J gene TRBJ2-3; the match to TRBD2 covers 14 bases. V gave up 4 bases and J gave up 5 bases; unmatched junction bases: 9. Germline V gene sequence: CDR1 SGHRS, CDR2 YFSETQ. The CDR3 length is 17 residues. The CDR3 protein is CASSQSTGLAGVDTQYF. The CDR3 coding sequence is TGCGCCAGCAGCCAGAGCACGGGACTAGCGGGAGTAGATACGCAGTATTTT.

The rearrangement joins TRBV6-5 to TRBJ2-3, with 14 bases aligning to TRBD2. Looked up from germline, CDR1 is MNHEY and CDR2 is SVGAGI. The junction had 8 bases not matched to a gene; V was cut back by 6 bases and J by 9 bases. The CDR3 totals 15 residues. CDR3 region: CASSPGLAGVETQYF. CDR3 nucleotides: TGTGCCAGCAGCCCGGGACTAGCGGGAGTAGAGACGCAGTATTTT.

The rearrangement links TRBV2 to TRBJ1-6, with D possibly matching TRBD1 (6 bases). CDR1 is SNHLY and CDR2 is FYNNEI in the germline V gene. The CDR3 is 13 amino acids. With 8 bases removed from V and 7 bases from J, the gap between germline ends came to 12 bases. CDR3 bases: TGTGCCAGCCTACAGGGTCAGAATTCACCCCTCCACTTT. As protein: CASLQGQNSPLHF. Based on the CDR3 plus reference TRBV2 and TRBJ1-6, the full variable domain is EPEVTQTPSHQVTQMGQEVILRCVPISNHLYFYWYRQILGQKVEFLVSFYNNEISEKSEIFDDQFSVERPDGSNFTLKIRSTKLEDSAMYFCASLQGQNSPLHFGNGTRLTVT.

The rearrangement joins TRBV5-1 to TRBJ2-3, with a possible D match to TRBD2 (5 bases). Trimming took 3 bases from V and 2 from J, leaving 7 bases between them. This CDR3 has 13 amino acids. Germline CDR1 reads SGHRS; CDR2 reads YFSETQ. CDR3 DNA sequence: TGCGCCAGCAGCTCAGCGGTCACAGATACGCAGTATTTT. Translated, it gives CASSSAVTDTQYF.

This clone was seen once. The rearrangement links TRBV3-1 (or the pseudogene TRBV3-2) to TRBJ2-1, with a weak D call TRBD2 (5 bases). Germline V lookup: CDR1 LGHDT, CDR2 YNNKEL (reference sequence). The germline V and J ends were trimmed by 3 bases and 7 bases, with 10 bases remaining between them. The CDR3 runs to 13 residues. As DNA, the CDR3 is TGTGCCAGCAGCCACAGGAGAGGGAATGAGCAGTTCTTC. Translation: CASSHRRGNEQFF.

CDR3 DNA: TGTGCCAGCAGCTTGGCAGTACCCTCTGGAAACACCATATATTTT. This encodes CASSLAVPSGNTIYF. V and J are TRBV5-5 and TRBJ1-3; no firm D call. Germline V gene sequence: CDR1 SGHKS, CDR2 YYEKEE (reference sequence). The V and J ends lost 0 bases and 0 bases respectively, with 7 bases between them. This CDR3 contains 15 residues. The variable domain in full, with the rest retrieved from reference TRBV5-5 and TRBJ1-3, is DAGVTQSPTHLIKTRGQQVTLRCSPISGHKSVSWYQQVLGQGPQFIFQYYEKEERGRGNFPDRFSARQFPNYSSELNVNALLLGDSALYLCASSLAVPSGNTIYFGEGSWLTVV.

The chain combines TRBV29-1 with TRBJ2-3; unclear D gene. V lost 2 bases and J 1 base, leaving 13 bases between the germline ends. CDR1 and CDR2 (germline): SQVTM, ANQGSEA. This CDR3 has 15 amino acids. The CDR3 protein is CSVESALEGTDTQYF. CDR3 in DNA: TGCAGCGTTGAATCCGCCCTAGAAGGCACAGATACGCAGTATTTT.